The 8 T cell receptor beta chains reported below all come from one sample, sequenced in a study of T cell responses to AZD1222 COVID-19 vaccine. Clones were sequenced by immunoSEQ multiplex PCR, and TCRdb holds only the in-frame ones, with some missing. The sample lists 150,000 or so clones; about 90% were seen once. Sequencing was performed on peripheral blood, taken on day 0 of MenACWY control vaccination. These TCRs come from an adult in good health.

V usage is TRBV30 and J usage is TRBJ2-1; TRBD2 is a possible D gene (7 bases). V was shortened by 2 bases and J by 5 bases, with 19 bases between the two germline ends. This CDR3 is 16 amino acids long. CDR1 is GTSNPN and CDR2 is SVGIG in the germline V gene (reference sequence). The CDR3 bases are TGTGCCTGGAGTCCGGGGGGCGCGCGGCCTCACAATGAGCAGTTCTTC. Translated: CAWSPGGARPHNEQFF.

The chain employs TRBV2 and TRBJ2-2, with D perhaps TRBD1 (6 bases). The V and J ends lost 3 bases and 6 bases respectively, with 8 bases between them. The germline gives CDR1 SNHLY, CDR2 FYNNEI. The CDR3 is 13 amino acids. Here the CDR3 DNA reads TGTGCCAGCAGTGATACAGGGCCCGGGGAGCTGTTTTTT. It encodes CASSDTGPGELFF.

V gene TRBV29-1 combines with J gene TRBJ2-3, with D possibly matching TRBD2 (6 bases). Germline lookup yields CDR1 SQVTM and CDR2 ANQGSEA. Trimming took 4 bases from V and 4 from J, leaving 9 bases between them. This CDR3 spans 12 amino acids. Written as DNA, the CDR3 is TGCAGCGTTGGGACTAAGCCAGATACGCAGTATTTT. Translation: CSVGTKPDTQYF.

The rearrangement links TRBV19 to TRBJ1-6; D not resolved. The CDR3 length is 14 residues. V was shortened by 3 bases and J by 6 bases, with 9 bases between the two germline ends. Germline assignment: CDR1 LNHDA and CDR2 SQIVND (reference sequence). The CDR3 sequence is CASSILDLNSPLHF. For the CDR3, the DNA is TGTGCCAGTAGTATCCTGGACCTTAATTCACCCCTCCACTTT.

V and J are TRBV25-1 and TRBJ2-7; 11 bases fit TRBD2. The length of the CDR3 is 15 residues. In germline, CDR1 is MGHDK, CDR2 SYGVNS. The ends lost 1 base at V and 5 bases at J; junction bases unmatched: 4. Written as DNA, the CDR3 is TGTGCCAGCAGTGAATCCGGACTAGCGGGTAACGAGCAGTACTTC. Amino acid sequence: CASSESGLAGNEQYF.

The chain recombines TRBV4-1 with TRBJ2-1; weak D call: TRBD2 (6 bases). The CDR3 runs 13 residues. Germline V lookup: CDR1 MGHRA, CDR2 YSYEKL. Between the trimmed V and J ends, which lost 4 bases and 7 bases, there was a span of 11 bases. The DNA of the CDR3 is TGCGCCAGCAGCCGCGGGACTTGGAATGAGCAGTTCTTC. Translation: CASSRGTWNEQFF.

This clone was observed a single time. V is TRBV28 and J is TRBJ1-3, with D tentatively TRBD1 (6 bases). Germline V gene lookup returns CDR1 MDHEN and CDR2 SYDVKM. CDR3 length: 18 residues. Trimming stripped 5 bases from V and 0 bases from J, with 20 bases between. In DNA, the CDR3 is TGTGCCAGCAGTAGTGACTGGGGGCGGACGAGCTCTGGAAACACCATATATTTT. Translating it yields CASSSDWGRTSSGNTIYF.

V usage is TRBV4-1 and J usage is TRBJ1-5; D gene ambiguous. There are 15 residues in the CDR3. V was cut by 1 base and J by 2 bases, with 9 bases left in between. Germline V gene sequence: CDR1 MGHRA, CDR2 YSYEKL. The CDR3 protein is CASSQGMAGNQPQHF. CDR3 nucleotide sequence: TGCGCCAGCAGCCAAGGAATGGCGGGCAATCAGCCCCAGCATTTT.